The clone carrying this T cell receptor (beta chain) was seen a single time. The antigen is not known. Clones were sequenced by immunoSEQ multiplex PCR, and TCRdb holds only the in-frame ones, with some missing. The sample contains a few hundred thousand clones, 80% to 90% of which appear only once. The sample is drawn from a study of cytomegalovirus exposure and HLA in healthy donors. V shed 1 base and J 8 bases; nucleotides not matched to a gene: 8. Germline lookup yields CDR1 MGHRA and CDR2 YSYEKL. This CDR3 contains 16 residues. Study-wide results and limits: With high specificity and sensitivity, the classifier reportedly diagnosed cytomegalovirus status. The study recorded 164 TCR beta chains that were cytomegalovirus-associated. Testing in vitro showed a few CMV-associated chains specific for CMV antigens.

V usage is TRBV4-1 and J usage is TRBJ1-2; 12 nucleotides match TRBD1. The sequence derives from a woman between 18 and 29 years old in good health and CMV-seronegative. The sequencing sample was made of PBMCs. This CDR3 reads CASSQGRDRGHQGYTF. The CDR3 region has the DNA TGCGCCAGCAGCCAAGGTCGGGACAGGGGGCATCAGGGCTACACCTTC.